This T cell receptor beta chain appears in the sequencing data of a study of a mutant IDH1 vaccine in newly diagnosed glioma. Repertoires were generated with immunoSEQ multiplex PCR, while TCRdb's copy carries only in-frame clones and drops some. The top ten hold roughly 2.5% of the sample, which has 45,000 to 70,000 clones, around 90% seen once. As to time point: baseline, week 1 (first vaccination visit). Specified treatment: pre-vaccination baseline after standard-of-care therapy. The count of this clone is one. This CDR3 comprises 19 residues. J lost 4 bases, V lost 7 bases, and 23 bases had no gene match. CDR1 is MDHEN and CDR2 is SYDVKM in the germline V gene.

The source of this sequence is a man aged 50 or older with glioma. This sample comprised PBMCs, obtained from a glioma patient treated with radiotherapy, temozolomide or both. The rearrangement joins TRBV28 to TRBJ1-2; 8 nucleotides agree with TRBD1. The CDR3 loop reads CASTPYSLSPRQGPYGYTF. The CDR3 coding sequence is TGTGCCAGCACCCCGTATAGCCTTTCCCCAAGACAGGGGCCCTATGGCTACACCTTC.